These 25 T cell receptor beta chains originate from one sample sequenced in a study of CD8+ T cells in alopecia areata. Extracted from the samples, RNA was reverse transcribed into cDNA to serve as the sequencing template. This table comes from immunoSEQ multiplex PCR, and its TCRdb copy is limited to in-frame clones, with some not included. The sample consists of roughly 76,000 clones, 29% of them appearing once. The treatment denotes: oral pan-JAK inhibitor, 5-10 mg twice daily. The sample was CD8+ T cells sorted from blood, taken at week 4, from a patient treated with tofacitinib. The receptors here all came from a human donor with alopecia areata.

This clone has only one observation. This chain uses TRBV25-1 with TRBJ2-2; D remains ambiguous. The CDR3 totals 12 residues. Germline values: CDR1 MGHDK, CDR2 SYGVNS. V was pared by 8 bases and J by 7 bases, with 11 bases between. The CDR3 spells CASASENGELFF. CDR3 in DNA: TGTGCCAGCGCTTCGGAGAACGGGGAGCTGTTTTTT.

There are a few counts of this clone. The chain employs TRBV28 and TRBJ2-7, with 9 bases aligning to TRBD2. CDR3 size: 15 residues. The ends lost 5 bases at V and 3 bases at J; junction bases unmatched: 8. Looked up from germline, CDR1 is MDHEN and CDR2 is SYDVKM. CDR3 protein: CASSPLAGIFYEQYF. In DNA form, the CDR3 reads TGTGCCAGCAGTCCCCTAGCGGGAATCTTCTACGAGCAGTACTTC.

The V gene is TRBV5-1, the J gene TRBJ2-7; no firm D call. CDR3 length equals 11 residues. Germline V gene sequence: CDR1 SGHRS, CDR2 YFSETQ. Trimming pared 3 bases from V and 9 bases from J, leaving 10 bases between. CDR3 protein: CASSSGFGQYF. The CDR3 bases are TGCGCCAGCAGCTCGGGCTTCGGGCAGTACTTC.

CDR3 residues: CSVVTTRGYTF. CDR3 nucleotides: TGCAGCGTTGTGACTACTCGGGGCTACACCTTC. The rearrangement links TRBV29-1 to TRBJ1-2; D is unclear. CDR3 length equals 11 residues. V lost 4 bases, J lost 8 bases, and 11 bases lay in between. Germline CDR1 and CDR2: SQVTM and ANQGSEA.

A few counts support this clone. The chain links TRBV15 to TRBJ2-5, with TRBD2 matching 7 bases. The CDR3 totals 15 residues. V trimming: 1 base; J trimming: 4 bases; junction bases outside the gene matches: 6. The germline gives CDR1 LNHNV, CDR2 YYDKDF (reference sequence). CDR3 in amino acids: CATSRGGGVGETQYF. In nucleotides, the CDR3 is TGTGCCACCAGCAGAGGGGGAGGGGTCGGAGAGACCCAGTACTTC. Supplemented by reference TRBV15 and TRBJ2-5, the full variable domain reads DAMVIQNPRYQVTQFGKPVTLSCSQTLNHNVMYWYQQKSSQAPKLLFHYYDKDFNNEADTPDNFQSRRPNTSFCFLDIRSPGLGDTAMYLCATSRGGGVGETQYFGPGTRLLVL.

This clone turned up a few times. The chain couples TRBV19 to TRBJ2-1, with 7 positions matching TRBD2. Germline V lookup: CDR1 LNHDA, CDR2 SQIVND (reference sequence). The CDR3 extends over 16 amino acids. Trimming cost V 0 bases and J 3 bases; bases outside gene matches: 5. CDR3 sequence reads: CASSIERLADYNEQFF. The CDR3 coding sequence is TGTGCCAGTAGTATAGAGCGCCTAGCGGACTACAATGAGCAGTTCTTC.

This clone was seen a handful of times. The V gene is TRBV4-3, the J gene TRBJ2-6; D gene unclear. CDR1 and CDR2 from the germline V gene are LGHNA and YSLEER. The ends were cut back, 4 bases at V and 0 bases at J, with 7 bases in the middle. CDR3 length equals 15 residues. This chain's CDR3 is CASSRSSSGANVLTF. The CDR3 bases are TGCGCCAGCAGCCGATCCTCCTCTGGGGCCAACGTCCTGACTTTC.

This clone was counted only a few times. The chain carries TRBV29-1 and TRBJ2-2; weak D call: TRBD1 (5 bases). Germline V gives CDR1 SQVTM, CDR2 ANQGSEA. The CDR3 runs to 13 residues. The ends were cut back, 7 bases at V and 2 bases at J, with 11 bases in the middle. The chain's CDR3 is CSAPRTNTGELFF. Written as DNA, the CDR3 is TGCAGCGCCCCCCGGACAAACACCGGGGAGCTGTTTTTT.

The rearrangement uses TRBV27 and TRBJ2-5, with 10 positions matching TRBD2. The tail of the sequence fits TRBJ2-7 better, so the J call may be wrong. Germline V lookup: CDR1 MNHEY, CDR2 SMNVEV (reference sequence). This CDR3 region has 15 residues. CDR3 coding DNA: TGTGCCAGCTTCGGGGTAGCGGGAGGAACCTACGAGCAGTACTTC. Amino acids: CASFGVAGGTYEQYF.

CDR3 loop: CAWSYGNTEAFF. The CDR3 DNA reads TGTGCCTGGAGTTATGGAAACACTGAAGCTTTCTTT. This chain joins TRBV30 and TRBJ1-1; D is ambiguous. CDR3 size: 12 residues. V gave up 2 bases and J gave up 2 bases, with 6 bases separating them. CDR1 is GTSNPN, CDR2 SVGIG, per germline (reference sequence).

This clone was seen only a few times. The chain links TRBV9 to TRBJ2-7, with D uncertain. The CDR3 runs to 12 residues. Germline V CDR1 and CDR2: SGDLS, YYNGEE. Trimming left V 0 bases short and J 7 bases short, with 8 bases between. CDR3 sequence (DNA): TGTGCCAGCAGCGTAGGGTCCGATGAGCAGTACTTC. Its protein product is CASSVGSDEQYF.

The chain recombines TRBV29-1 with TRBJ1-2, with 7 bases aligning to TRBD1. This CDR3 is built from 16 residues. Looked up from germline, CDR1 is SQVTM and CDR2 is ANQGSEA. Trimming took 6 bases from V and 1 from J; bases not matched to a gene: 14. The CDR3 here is CSVTGTVNFINYGYTF. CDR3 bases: TGCAGCGTCACCGGGACAGTGAATTTTATTAACTATGGCTACACCTTC.

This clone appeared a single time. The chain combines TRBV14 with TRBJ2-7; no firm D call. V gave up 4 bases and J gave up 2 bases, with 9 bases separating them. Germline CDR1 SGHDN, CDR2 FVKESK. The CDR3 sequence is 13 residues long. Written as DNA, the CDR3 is TGTGCCAGCAGCCTGGGTACCCCCTACGAGCAGTACTTC. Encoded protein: CASSLGTPYEQYF.

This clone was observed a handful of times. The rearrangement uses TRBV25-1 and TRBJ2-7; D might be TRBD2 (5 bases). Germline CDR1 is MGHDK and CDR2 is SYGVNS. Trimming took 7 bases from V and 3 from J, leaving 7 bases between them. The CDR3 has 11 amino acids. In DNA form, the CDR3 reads TGTGCCAGCAAAACTAGCTACGAGCAGTACTTC. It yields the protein CASKTSYEQYF.

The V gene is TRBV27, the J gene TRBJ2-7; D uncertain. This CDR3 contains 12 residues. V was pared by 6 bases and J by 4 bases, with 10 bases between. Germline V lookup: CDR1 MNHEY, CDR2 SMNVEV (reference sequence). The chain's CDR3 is CASSPSEYEQYF. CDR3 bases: TGTGCCAGCAGCCCAAGCGAATACGAGCAGTACTTC.

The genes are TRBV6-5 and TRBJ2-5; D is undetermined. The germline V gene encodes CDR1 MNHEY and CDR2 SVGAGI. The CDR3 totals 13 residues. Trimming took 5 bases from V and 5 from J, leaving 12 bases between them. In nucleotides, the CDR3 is TGTGCCAGCAGTGACCTAGTTGAGGAGACCCAGTACTTC. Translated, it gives CASSDLVEETQYF.

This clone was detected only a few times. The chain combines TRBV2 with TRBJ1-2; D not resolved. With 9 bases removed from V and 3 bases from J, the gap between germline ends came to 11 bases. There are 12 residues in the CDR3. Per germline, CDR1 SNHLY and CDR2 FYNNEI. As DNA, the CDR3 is TGTGCCAGGATGAACGGGGACTATGGCTACACCTTC. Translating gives CARMNGDYGYTF.

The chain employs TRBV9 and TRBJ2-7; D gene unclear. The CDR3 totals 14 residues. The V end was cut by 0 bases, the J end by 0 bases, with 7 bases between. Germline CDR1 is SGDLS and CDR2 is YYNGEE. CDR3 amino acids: CASSVADTSYEQYF. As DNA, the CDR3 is TGTGCCAGCAGCGTAGCCGACACCTCCTACGAGCAGTACTTC.

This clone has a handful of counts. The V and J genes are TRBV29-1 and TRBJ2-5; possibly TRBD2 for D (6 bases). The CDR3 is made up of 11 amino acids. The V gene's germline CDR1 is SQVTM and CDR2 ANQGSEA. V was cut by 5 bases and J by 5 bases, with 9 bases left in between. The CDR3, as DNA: TGCAGCGTTTGGGGGGAGGAGACCCAGTACTTC. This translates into CSVWGEETQYF.

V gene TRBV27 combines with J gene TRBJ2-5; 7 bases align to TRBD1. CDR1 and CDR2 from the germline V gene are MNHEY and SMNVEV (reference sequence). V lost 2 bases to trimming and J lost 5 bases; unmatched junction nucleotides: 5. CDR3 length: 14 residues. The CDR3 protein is CASSLKGAAETQYF. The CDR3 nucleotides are TGTGCCAGCAGTTTAAAGGGGGCGGCCGAGACCCAGTACTTC.

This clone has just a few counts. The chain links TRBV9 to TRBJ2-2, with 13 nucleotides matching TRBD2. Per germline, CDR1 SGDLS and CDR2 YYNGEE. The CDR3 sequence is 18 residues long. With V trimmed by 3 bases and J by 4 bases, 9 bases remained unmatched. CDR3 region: CASSATGLAGPSTGELFF. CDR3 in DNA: TGTGCCAGCAGCGCTACGGGACTAGCGGGACCCAGCACCGGGGAGCTGTTTTTT.

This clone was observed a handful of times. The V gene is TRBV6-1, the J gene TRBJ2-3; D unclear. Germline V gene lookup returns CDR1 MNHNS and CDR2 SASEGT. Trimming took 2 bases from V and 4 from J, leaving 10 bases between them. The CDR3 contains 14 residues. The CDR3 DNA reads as TGTGCCAGCAGTGAACCCCTCGATCCAGATACGCAGTATTTT. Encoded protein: CASSEPLDPDTQYF.

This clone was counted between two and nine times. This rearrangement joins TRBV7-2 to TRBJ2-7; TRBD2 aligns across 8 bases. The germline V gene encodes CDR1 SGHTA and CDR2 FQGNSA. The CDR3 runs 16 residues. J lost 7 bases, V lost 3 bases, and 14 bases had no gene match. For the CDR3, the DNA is TGTGCCAGCAGCTTCAGATCGGGACTAGACCCTTGGGAGCAGTACTTC. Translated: CASSFRSGLDPWEQYF.

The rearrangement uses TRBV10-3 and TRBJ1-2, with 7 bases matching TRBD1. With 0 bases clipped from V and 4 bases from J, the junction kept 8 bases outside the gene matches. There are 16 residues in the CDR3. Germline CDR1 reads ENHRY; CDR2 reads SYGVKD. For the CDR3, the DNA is TGTGCCATCAGTGAGTCGATGGGACAGAGTTCCTATGGCTACACCTTC. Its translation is CAISESMGQSSYGYTF.

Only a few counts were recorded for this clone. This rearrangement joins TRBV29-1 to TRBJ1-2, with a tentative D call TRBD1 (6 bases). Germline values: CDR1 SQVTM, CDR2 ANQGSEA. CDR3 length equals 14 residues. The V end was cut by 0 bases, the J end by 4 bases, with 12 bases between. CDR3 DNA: TGCAGCGTTGAAGAGTTGGGGGCGGGCTATGGCTACACCTTC. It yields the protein CSVEELGAGYGYTF. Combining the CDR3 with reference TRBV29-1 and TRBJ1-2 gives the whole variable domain SAVISQKPSRDICQRGTSLTIQCQVDSQVTMMFWYRQQPGQSLTLIATANQGSEATYESGFVIDKFPISRPNLTFSTLTVSNMSPEDSSIYLCSVEELGAGYGYTFGSGTRLTVV.